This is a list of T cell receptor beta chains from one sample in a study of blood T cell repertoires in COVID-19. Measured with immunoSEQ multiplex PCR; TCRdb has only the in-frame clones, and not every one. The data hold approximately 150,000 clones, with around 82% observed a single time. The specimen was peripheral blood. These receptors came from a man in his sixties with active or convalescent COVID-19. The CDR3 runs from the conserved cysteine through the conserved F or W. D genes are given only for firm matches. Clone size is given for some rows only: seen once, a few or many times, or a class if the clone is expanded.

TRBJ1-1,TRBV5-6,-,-,CASSLWQANTEAFF,TGTGCCAGCAGCTTGTGGCAGGCGAACACTGAAGCTTTCTTT
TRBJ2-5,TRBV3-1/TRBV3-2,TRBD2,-,CASSQDRGSGGPRTQYF,TGTGCCAGCAGCCAAGATCGAGGTAGCGGGGGCCCCAGGACCCAGTACTTC
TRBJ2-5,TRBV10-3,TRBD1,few,CAIRGTVQETQYF,TGTGCCATCAGAGGGACAGTCCAAGAGACCCAGTACTTC
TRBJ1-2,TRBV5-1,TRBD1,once,CASSPPGTVYGYTF,TGCGCCAGCAGTCCTCCCGGGACAGTCTATGGCTACACCTTC
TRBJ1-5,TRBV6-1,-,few,CASSEGRSNQPQHF,TGTGCCAGCAGTGAAGGCAGGTCCAATCAGCCCCAGCATTTT
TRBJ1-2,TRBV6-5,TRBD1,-,CASGTGGLGGYTF,TGTGCCAGCGGAACAGGGGGGCTGGGGGGCTACACCTTC
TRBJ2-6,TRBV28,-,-,CASSDSSGANVLTF,TGTGCCAGCAGCGACAGCTCTGGGGCCAACGTCCTGACTTTC
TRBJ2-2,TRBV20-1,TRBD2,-,CSASPGTKNTGELFF,TGCAGTGCTAGTCCCGGGACTAAGAACACCGGGGAGCTGTTTTTT
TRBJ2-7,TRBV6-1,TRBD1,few,CASSESTGGREQYF,TGTGCCAGCAGTGAATCGACAGGGGGACGCGAGCAGTACTTC
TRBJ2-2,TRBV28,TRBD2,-,CASSLAPFTTSGGNTGELFF,TGTGCCAGCAGTTTAGCACCCTTTACGACTAGCGGGGGGAACACCGGGGAGCTGTTTTTT
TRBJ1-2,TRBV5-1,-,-,CASSLGVQGHYGYTF,TGCGCCAGCAGCTTGGGGGTTCAGGGGCACTATGGCTACACCTTC
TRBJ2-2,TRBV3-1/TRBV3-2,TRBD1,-,CASSQGDRDRRAGELFF,TGTGCCAGCAGCCAGGGAGACCGGGACAGGCGCGCCGGGGAGCTGTTTTTT
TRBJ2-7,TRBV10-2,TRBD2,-,CASSLTSGTNYEQYF,TGCGCCAGCAGTCTCACTAGCGGGACGAACTACGAGCAGTACTTC
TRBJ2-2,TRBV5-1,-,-,CASRMLQKHTGELFF,TGCGCCAGCAGAATGCTACAGAAGCACACCGGGGAGCTGTTTTTT
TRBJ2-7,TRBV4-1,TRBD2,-,CASSPRTSGSTYEQYF,TGCGCCAGCAGCCCTCGAACTAGCGGGAGTACTTACGAGCAGTACTTC
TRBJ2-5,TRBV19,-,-,CASSLVLLETQYF,TGTGCCAGTAGTCTAGTCCTCCTAGAGACCCAGTACTTC
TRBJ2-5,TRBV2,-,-,CASGLLTQYF,TGTGCCAGCGGCCTCCTGACCCAGTACTTC
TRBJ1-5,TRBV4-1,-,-,CASSQVSTPGVSNQPQHF,TGCGCCAGCAGCCAAGTTTCAACTCCAGGGGTGAGCAATCAGCCCCAGCATTTT